Below are 5 T cell receptor beta chains sequenced from a single sample in a study of blood T cell repertoires in COVID-19 (TCRdb year 2020). The library was made by the immunoSEQ multiplex PCR assay. The clones in this table, taken by TCRdb from immuneACCESS, are in-frame only. Not every clone is retained; where verified, under half of the shortfall comes from an unresolved V gene, and the cause of the rest is unknown. The sample has about 120,000 clones on record, about 87% of them singletons. The ten largest clones represent 2% to 2.5% of the sample. Sequencing was done on a sample of peripheral blood. The receptors were sampled from a woman aged 45-65 years with acute or convalescent COVID-19.

This clone was counted between two and nine times. The rearrangement links TRBV2 to TRBJ2-7, with D possibly being TRBD1 (5 bases). This CDR3 comprises 15 residues. The germline V gene encodes CDR1 SNHLY and CDR2 FYNNEI. V was pared by 5 bases and J by 1 base, with 15 bases between. The DNA for the CDR3 is TGTGCCAGCAGTCCAAGGGGAAGGGGTTCCTACGAGCAGTACTTC. Translated, it gives CASSPRGRGSYEQYF.

This chain uses TRBV19 with TRBJ2-2; the D is unclear. CDR1 and CDR2 (germline): LNHDA, SQIVND (reference sequence). The CDR3 consists of 12 residues. Trimming removed 2 bases from V and 5 bases from J, with 3 bases in between. For the CDR3, the DNA is TGTGCCAGTAGTATATATACCGGGGAGCTGTTTTTT. Translated: CASSIYTGELFF.

The DNA of the CDR3 is TGTGCCAGCAGCTTAGAGGCAGGGCAGGATACGCAGTATTTT. It specifies CASSLEAGQDTQYF. The chain links TRBV7-9 to TRBJ2-3; tentative D call: TRBD1 (5 bases). Trimming left V 1 base short and J 6 bases short, with 11 bases between. CDR1 is SEHNR, CDR2 FQNEAQ, per germline (reference sequence). This CDR3 spans 14 amino acids.

The rearrangement uses TRBV13 and TRBJ2-7; 7 nucleotides align to TRBD2. Trimming at V came to 4 bases and at J to 5 bases, leaving 11 bases not matched to a gene. Germline lookup yields CDR1 PRHDT and CDR2 FYEKMQ (reference sequence). The CDR3 sequence is 15 residues long. The CDR3 protein is CASSSVEAGRNEQYF. The CDR3 DNA follows: TGTGCCAGCAGCTCCGTGGAAGCGGGGCGAAACGAGCAGTACTTC.

V and J are TRBV7-9 and TRBJ1-4; TRBD1 aligns across 10 bases. The junction had 3 bases not matched to a gene; V was cut back by 5 bases and J by 6 bases. CDR3 length equals 14 residues. In germline, CDR1 is SEHNR, CDR2 FQNEAQ (reference sequence). CDR3 nucleotides: TGTGCCAGCAGCCCGGGACAGGGGCATGAAAAACTGTTTTTT. Translation: CASSPGQGHEKLFF. The entire variable domain, with the rest obtained from reference TRBV7-9 and TRBJ1-4, is as follows: DTGVSQNPRHKITKRGQNVTFRCDPISEHNRLYWYRQTLGQGPEFLTYFQNEAQLEKSRLLSDRFSAERPKGSFSTLEIQRTEQGDSAMYLCASSPGQGHEKLFFGSGTQLSVL.